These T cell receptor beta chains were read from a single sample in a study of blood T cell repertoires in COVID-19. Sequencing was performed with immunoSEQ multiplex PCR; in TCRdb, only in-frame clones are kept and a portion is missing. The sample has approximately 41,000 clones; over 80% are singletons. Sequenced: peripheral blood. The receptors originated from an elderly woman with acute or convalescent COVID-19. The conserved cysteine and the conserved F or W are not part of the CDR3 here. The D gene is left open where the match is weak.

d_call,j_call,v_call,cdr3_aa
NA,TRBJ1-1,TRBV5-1,ASTPFPGDTEAF
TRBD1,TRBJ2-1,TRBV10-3,AISESGTGNLNEQF
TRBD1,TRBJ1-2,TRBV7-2,ASSLGTGQSYGYT
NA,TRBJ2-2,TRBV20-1,SASVQPAGELF
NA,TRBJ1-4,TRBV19,ASSPGDASEEKLF
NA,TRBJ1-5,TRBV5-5,ASSLDSYSNQPQH
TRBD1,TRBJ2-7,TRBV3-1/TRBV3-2,ASSHRTGASYEQY
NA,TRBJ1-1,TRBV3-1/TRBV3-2,ASSQAFHTEAF
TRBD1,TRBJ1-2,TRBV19,ACSLGQGDGYT
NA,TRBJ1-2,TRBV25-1,ASSGGGGRVYGYT
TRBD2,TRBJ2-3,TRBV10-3,AISRAGGTTDTQY
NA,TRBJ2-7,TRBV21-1,ASSMDRAHEQY
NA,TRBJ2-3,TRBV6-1,ASSEGGRTDTQY
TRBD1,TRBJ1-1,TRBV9,ASSVGGQGALAF
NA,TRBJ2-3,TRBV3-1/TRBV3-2,ASSPAGLRNTQY
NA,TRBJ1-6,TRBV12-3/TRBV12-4,ASSSIQGSPLH
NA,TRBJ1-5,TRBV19,ASSIAGGEQPQH
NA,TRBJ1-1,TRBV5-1,ASSLVGLGNTEAF
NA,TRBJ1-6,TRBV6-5,ASIPNRGDNSPLH
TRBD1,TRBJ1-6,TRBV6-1,ASSESLARTGRGVGSPLH
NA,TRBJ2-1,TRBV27,ATRREDEQF
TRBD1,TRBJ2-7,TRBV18,ASSPFQGAEQY
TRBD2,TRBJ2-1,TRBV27,ASRLASGGNNEQF
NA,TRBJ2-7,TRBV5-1,ASSLGAGSTYEQY
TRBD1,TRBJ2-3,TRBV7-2,ASSPGGGDRVRNTQY
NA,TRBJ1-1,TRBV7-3,ASSPSYGTEAF